This TCR beta chain was sequenced during a study of blood T cell repertoires in COVID-19 (dated by TCRdb to about 2020). Notes on the research overall: Samples covering the acute and convalescent phases of COVID-19 were provided by collaborators in the United States, Italy and Spain. The prospective study material was composed of cDNA or gDNA derived from T cells, B-cell-depleted T cells, or PBMCs. Subjects who had been exposed to COVID-19, were actively infected with it, or had recovered from it provided the deeply sampled blood TCRbeta repertoires that made up the dataset. The repertoires were released in a freely available public database meant as a resource for research on the immune response to SARS-CoV-2. Samples came from the ongoing ImmuneRACE study (first 160 participants) plus 1,254 subjects from 6 global collaborators. Sample metadata almost always included a de-identified subject ID, COVID-19 status, age in years and sex. HLA class I and class II types, where available, came from metadata supplied by the sample provider rather than from assay-based typing. Here is what the overall study found, with its caveats: How much clinical and demographic metadata was included differed by source and by participant, and the metadata was provided uncurated.

The germline V end is reduced by 5 bases and the J end by 5 bases; junction bases left unmatched: 5. The CDR3, from cysteine to phenylalanine, totals 15 residues. Here the CDR3 DNA is all that survives: 45 bases in frame from base 1. CDR1 and CDR2, looked up from the germline V gene (reference sequence), are MNHEY and SMNVEV. Whole blood was collected in K2EDTA tubes by collaborating institutions according to the institutions' own protocols. Collaborator samples were shipped for TCRbeta analysis as frozen whole blood, isolated PBMCs, or DNA extracted from either sample type. Notes on this clone: Its antigen remains unidentified. No much larger clonotype is one base removed from it; base qualities were not supplied.

TCRbeta CDR3 regions were amplified from genomic DNA using the immunoSEQ Assay, a bias-controlled multiplex PCR. The paper's processing steps were these. Nucleated cell counts per sample were estimated from amplification of reference gene primers within the assay. Sequence reads were collapsed and filtered to measure the absolute abundance of every unique TCRbeta CDR3 rearrangement. For each sample, productive Simpson clonality was calculated as the square root of Simpson's diversity index across productive rearrangements. Held by TCRdb, this immuneACCESS table contains in-frame sequences only and omits some clones. Under half of the omission traces to an unresolved V gene where checked; the cause of the rest is unknown. V, J and clone size were drawn from that table, and D and trimming were deduced from the DNA. The sample table contains 200,000 to 300,000 clones; only one count was recorded for almost 85% of them. The ten most abundant clones make up 1.5% to 2% of the sample.

This chain joins TRBV27 to TRBJ2-5, with TRBD2 matching 13 junction bases. This TCR was sampled from a woman aged 80 or over with acute or convalescent COVID-19. The material sequenced was peripheral blood. The nucleotide sequence is given as TGTGCCAGCAGTAGACTAGCGGGGGGACGGGAGACCCAGTACTTC. Translated, this gives CASSRLAGGRETQYF.